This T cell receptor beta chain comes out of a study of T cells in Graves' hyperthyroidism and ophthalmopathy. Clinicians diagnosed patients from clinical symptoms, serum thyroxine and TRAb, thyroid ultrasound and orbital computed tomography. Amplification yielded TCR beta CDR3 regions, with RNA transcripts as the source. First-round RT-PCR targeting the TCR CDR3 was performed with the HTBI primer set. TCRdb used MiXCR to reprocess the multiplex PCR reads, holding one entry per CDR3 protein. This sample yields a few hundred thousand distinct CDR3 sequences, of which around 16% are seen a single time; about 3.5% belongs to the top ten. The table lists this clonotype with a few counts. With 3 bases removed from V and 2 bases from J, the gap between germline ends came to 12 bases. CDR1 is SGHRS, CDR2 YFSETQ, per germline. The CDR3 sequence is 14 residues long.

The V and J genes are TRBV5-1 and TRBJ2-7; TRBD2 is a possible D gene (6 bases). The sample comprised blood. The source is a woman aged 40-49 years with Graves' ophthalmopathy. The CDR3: CASSYGTPPYEQYF. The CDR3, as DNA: TGCGCCAGCAGCTACGGGACTCCTCCCTACGAGCAGTACTTC.